This T cell receptor (beta chain) was captured in a study of regulatory and conventional T cells in RAG deficiency. Assay used: immunoSEQ multiplex PCR; TCRdb lists only in-frame clones, some missing. In the table there are some 22,000 clones, 85% to 95% of which are singletons. Genomic DNA came from blood conventional CD4+ T cells gated CD25-low CD127-high. The sample was also reused in another study, on regulatory T cells. From that second work: Amplification used 52 TRBV primers and 13 TRBJ primers.

The TCR comes from a human donor in good health. Sequencing was performed on CD4+ T cells sorted from blood.

In DNA form, the CDR3 reads TGTGCCAGCAGTTACTCGCCAGACTCCTACGAGCAGTACTTC. This codes for CASSYSPDSYEQYF. The rearrangement links TRBV6-6 to TRBJ2-7; D is unclear. Germline CDR1 reads MNHNY; CDR2 reads SVGAGI (reference sequence). Trimming stripped 0 bases from V and 0 bases from J, with 6 bases between. The CDR3 has 14 amino acids.